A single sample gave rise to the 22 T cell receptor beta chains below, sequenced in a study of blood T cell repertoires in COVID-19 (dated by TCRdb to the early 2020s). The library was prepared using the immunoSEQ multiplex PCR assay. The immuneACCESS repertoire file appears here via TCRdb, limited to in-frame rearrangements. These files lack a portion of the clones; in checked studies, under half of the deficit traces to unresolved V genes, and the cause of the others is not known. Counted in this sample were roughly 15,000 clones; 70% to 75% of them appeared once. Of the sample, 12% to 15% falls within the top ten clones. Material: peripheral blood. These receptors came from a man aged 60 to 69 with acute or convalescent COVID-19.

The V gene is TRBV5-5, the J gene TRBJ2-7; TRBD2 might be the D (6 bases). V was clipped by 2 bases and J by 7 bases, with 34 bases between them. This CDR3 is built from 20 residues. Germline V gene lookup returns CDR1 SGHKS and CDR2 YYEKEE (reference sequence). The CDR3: CASSFLDGISHRLEGREQYF. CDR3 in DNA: TGTGCCAGCAGCTTCCTGGACGGCATATCCCACCGGCTCGAGGGGAGGGAGCAGTACTTC.

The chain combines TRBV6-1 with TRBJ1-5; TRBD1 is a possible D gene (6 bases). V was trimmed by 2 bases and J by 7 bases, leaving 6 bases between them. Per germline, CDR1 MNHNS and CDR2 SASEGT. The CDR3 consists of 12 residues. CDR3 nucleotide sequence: TGTGCCAGCAGTGAACAGGGGCAGCCCCAGCATTTT. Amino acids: CASSEQGQPQHF.

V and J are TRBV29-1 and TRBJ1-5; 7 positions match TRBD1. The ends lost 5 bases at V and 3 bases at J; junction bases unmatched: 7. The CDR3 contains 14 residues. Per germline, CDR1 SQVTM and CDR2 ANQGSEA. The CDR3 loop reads CSVRNRGYNQPQHF. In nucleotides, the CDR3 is TGCAGCGTTCGGAACAGGGGTTACAATCAGCCCCAGCATTTT.

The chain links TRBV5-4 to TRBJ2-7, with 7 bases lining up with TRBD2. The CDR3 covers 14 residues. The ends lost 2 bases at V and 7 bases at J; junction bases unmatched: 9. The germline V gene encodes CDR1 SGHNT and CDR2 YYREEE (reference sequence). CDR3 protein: CASSFRASGDEQYF. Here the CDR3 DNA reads TGTGCCAGCAGCTTCCGGGCTAGCGGCGATGAGCAGTACTTC. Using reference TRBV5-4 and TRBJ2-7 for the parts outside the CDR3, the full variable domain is ETGVTQSPTHLIKTRGQQVTLRCSSQSGHNTVSWYQQALGQGPQFIFQYYREEENGRGNFPPRFSGLQFPNYSSELNVNALELDDSALYLCASSFRASGDEQYFGPGTRLTVT.

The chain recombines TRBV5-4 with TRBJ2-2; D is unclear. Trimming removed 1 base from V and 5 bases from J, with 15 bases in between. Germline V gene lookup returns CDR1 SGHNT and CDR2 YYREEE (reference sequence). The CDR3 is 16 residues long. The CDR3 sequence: CASSLIESGKTGELFF. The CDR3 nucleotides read TGTGCCAGCAGCTTGATCGAGTCAGGCAAGACCGGGGAGCTGTTTTTT.

CDR3 region: CASSWQTGAGNTIYF. The CDR3 region has the DNA TGCGCCAGCAGCTGGCAGACAGGGGCTGGAAACACCATATATTTT. The V and J genes are TRBV5-1 and TRBJ1-3; TRBD1 aligns across 8 bases. The CDR3 runs 15 residues. J lost 2 bases, V lost 3 bases, and 4 bases had no gene match. In germline, CDR1 is SGHRS, CDR2 YFSETQ.

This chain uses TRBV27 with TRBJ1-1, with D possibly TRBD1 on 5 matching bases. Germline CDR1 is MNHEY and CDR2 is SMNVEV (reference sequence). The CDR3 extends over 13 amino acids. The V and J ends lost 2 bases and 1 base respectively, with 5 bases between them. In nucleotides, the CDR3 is TGTGCCAGCAGTTTAGACAGGAACACTGAAGCTTTCTTT. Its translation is CASSLDRNTEAFF.

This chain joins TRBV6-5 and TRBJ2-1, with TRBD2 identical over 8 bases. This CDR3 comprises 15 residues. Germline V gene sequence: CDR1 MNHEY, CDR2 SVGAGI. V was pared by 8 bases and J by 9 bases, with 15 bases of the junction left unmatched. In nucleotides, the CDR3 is TGTGCCAGCGCAACAACGGGGCTAGCGGGTGGTGAGCAGTTCTTC. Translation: CASATTGLAGGEQFF.

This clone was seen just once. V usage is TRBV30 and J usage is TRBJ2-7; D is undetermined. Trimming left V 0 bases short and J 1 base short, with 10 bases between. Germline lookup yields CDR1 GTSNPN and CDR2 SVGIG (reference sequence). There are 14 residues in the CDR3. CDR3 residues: CAWSVRGRSYEQYF. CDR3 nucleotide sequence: TGTGCCTGGAGTGTACGAGGCCGTTCCTACGAGCAGTACTTC.

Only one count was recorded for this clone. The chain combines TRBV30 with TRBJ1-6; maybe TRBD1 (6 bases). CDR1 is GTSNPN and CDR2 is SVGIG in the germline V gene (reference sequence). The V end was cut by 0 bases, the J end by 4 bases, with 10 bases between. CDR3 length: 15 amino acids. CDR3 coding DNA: TGTGCCTGGAGTGTATCCGGACAGTATAATTCACCCCTCCACTTT. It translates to CAWSVSGQYNSPLHF.

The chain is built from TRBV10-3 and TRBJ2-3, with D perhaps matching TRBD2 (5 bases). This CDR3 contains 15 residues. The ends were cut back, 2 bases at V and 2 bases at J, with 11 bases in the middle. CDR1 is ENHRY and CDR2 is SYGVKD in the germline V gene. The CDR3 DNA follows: TGTGCCATCAGTGAGCCCGGACTGGTCACAGATACGCAGTATTTT. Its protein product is CAISEPGLVTDTQYF.

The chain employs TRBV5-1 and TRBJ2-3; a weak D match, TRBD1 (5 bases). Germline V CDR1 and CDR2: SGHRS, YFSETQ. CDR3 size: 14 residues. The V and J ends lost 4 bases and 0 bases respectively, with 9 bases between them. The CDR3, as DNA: TGCGCCAGCAGCACCAGGGTTAGCACAGATACGCAGTATTTT. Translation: CASSTRVSTDTQYF.

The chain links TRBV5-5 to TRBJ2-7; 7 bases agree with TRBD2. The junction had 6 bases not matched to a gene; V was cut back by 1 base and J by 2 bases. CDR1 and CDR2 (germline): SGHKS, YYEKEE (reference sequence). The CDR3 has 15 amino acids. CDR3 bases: TGTGCCAGCAGCTTGACGGCGGGACTAACCTACGAGCAGTACTTC. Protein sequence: CASSLTAGLTYEQYF.

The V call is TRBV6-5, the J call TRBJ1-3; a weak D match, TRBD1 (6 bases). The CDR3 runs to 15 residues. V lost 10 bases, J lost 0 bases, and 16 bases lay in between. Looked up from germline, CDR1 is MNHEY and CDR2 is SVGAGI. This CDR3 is CATRKTGHSGNTIYF. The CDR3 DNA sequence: TGTGCCACTCGTAAGACAGGCCACTCTGGAAACACCATATATTTT.

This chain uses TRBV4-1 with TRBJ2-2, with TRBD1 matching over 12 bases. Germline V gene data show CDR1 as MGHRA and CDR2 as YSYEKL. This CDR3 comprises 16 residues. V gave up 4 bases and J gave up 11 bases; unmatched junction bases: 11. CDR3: CASSRPGTGGEQELFF. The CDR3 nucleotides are TGCGCCAGCAGCCGACCCGGGACAGGGGGCGAGCAAGAGCTGTTTTTT.

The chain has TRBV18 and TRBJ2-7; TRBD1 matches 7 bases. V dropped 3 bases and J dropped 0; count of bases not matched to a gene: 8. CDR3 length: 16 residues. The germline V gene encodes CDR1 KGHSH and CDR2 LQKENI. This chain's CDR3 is CASSPLGTDYSYEQYF. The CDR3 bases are TGTGCCAGCTCACCCCTTGGGACAGATTACTCCTACGAGCAGTACTTC.

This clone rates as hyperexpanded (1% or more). The CDR3 DNA is TGTGCCAGCAGCGTAGCACACAATAATGAAAAACTGTTTTTT. It translates to CASSVAHNNEKLFF. The V gene is TRBV9, the J gene TRBJ1-4; D is undetermined. This CDR3 spans 14 amino acids. Germline loops: CDR1 SGDLS, CDR2 YYNGEE. Trimming pared 0 bases from V and 4 bases from J, leaving 7 bases between.

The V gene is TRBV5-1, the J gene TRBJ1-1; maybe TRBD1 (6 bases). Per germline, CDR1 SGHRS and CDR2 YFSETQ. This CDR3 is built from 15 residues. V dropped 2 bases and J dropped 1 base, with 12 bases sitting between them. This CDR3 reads CASSFGGAKNTEAFF. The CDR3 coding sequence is TGCGCCAGCAGCTTCGGGGGGGCGAAGAACACTGAAGCTTTCTTT.

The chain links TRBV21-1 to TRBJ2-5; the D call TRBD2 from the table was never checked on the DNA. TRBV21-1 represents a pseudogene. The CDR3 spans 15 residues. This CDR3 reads CASSKVNSLRETQYF. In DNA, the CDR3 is TGTGCCAGCAGCAAAGTGAACTCTCTGAGAGAGACCCAGTACTTC.

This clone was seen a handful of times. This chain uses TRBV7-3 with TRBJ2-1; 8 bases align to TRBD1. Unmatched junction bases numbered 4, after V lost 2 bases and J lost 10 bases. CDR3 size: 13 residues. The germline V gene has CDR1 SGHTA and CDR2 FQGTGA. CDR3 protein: CASSLQGASEQFF. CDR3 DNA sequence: TGTGCCAGCAGCTTACAGGGGGCAAGCGAGCAGTTCTTC.

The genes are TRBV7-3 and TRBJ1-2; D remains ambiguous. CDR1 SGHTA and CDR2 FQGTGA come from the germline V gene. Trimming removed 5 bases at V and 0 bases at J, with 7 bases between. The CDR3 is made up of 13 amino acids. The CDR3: CASSATANYGYTF. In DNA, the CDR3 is TGTGCCAGCAGCGCTACAGCTAACTATGGCTACACCTTC.

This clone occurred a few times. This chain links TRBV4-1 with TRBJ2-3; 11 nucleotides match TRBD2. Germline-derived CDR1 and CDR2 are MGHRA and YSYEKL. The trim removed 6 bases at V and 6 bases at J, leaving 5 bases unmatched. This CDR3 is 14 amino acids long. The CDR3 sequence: CASSLAGGGDTQYF. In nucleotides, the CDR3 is TGCGCCAGCAGTCTAGCGGGGGGCGGGGATACGCAGTATTTT.